This T cell receptor beta chain was sequenced in a study of cytomegalovirus exposure and HLA in healthy donors. The PCR contained 60 Vbeta and 13 Jbeta primers. Libraries were prepared by immunoSEQ multiplex PCR; TCRdb keeps only in-frame clonotypes and omits some of them. The sample includes more than 150,000 clones, about 77% of them seen just once. With regard to this clone: Its antigen is not known.

Findings and caveats of the study: About 87% or about 30% of the time was how often most TCR beta V segments were productive, according to an earlier analysis. For cytomegalovirus status, the classifier reportedly gave diagnoses with high specificity and sensitivity. An analysis that was carried out later associated approximately 17,000 TCR beta sequences with HLA alleles at 0.05 false discovery rate. A link between a missense DCLRE1C variant and TCR beta V- and J-gene trimming emerged from a later analysis.

Germline CDR1 SGHDT, CDR2 YYEEEE. The CDR3 consists of 17 residues. V gave up 1 base and J gave up 0 bases, with 17 bases separating them. Sequencing was carried out using PBMCs. The clonotype was recovered from a woman aged 25 to 39 in good health and CMV-seropositive. The V gene is TRBV5-6, the J gene TRBJ2-7; weak D call: TRBD1 (5 bases). In DNA form, the CDR3 reads TGTGCCAGCAGCTTGTCCTTCGCAGGGCTAAGCTCCTACGAGCAGTACTTC. Amino acid sequence: CASSLSFAGLSSYEQYF.